This T cell receptor (beta chain) is from a study of STAT5B mutations in CD4+ large granular lymphocyte leukemia. Control samples were healthy donors' buffy coats. Sequencing was performed with immunoSEQ multiplex PCR; in TCRdb, only in-frame clones are kept and a portion is missing. The data contain 20,000 to 25,000 clones, around three quarters of them seen just once; the ten biggest clones take up less than 10%. This clone was seen more than once but under ten times. The TCR comes from a human donor in good health. The sequencing input was CD4+ T cells from blood buffy coats.

This CDR3 is CASSSPGQGSWSQYF. CDR3 coding DNA: TGTGCCAGCAGTTCCCCGGGACAGGGGTCCTGGTCGCAGTATTTT. The V gene is TRBV6-6, the J gene TRBJ2-3; TRBD1 aligns across 10 bases. Germline V gene sequence: CDR1 MNHNY, CDR2 SVGAGI (reference sequence). The ends lost 4 bases at V and 10 bases at J; junction bases unmatched: 11. This CDR3 is 15 amino acids long.